A single sample gave rise to the 3 T cell receptor beta chains below, sequenced in a study of blood T cell repertoires in COVID-19. TCRdb keeps only in-frame clones here, not all; method: immunoSEQ multiplex PCR. The sample contains about 400,000 clones, roughly nine tenths of which appear only once. Sequencing was done on a sample of PBMCs or T cells enriched from blood (not recorded which). The source of these receptors is a woman in her 30s who had recovered from COVID-19.

This chain uses TRBV18 with TRBJ2-4; a weak D match, TRBD2 (5 bases). From germline, CDR1 is KGHSH and CDR2 LQKENI. The CDR3 consists of 16 residues. V was pared by 2 bases and J by 5 bases, with 16 bases between. CDR3 DNA sequence: TGTGCCAGCTCACCAAGCGGAGGCCCCCTTCAAAACATTCAGTACTTC. Protein product: CASSPSGGPLQNIQYF.

This chain uses TRBV28 with TRBJ2-1; 7 bases are a match to TRBD2. Germline lookup yields CDR1 MDHEN and CDR2 SYDVKM. Germline trimming cut 7 bases from V and 6 bases from J; bases unmatched to any gene: 15. The CDR3 is made up of 16 amino acids. CDR3 amino acids: CASTSEGEGPANEQFF. The CDR3 nucleotides read TGTGCCAGCACCTCGGAAGGGGAGGGCCCGGCCAATGAGCAGTTCTTC.

This chain connects TRBV11-2 to TRBJ2-5, with 10 nucleotides matching TRBD2. The V and J ends lost 2 bases and 1 base, in that order; junction bases with no gene match: 10. Germline loops: CDR1 SGHAT, CDR2 FQNNGV. CDR3 length: 18 amino acids. This chain's CDR3 is CASSLRVMASGSQETQYF. As DNA, the CDR3 is TGTGCCAGCAGCTTAAGGGTTATGGCTAGCGGGAGCCAAGAGACCCAGTACTTC.